This is a list of T cell receptor beta chains from one sample in a study of blood T cell repertoires in COVID-19. Clones were sequenced by immunoSEQ multiplex PCR, and TCRdb holds only the in-frame ones, with some missing. The data show approximately 88,000 clones, about nine tenths seen once. The sample consisted of peripheral blood. The receptor set was obtained from a male donor with acute or convalescent COVID-19. Both conserved end residues are part of each CDR3. D genes are given only for firm matches. Some rows have no size entry. The others give once, few or many, or a class for an expanded clone.

j_gene	d_gene	abundance	v_gene	CDR3nt	CDR3aa
TRBJ1-5	-	-	TRBV6-5	TGTGCCAGCACCGAAGAAGGGGGTAATAATCAGCCCCAGCATTTT	CASTEEGGNNQPQHF
TRBJ2-7	-	once	TRBV6-5	TGTGCCAGCAGCGGACAGCCCTCCTACGAGCAGTACTTC	CASSGQPSYEQYF
TRBJ2-7	TRBD1	-	TRBV6-6	TGTGCCAGCAGGACAGGGGGCTACGAGCAGTACTTC	CASRTGGYEQYF
TRBJ2-3	TRBD2	once	TRBV7-2	TGTGCCAGCAGCTTAGCCAGGGTAGCGGGGGCGGATACGCAGTATTTT	CASSLARVAGADTQYF
TRBJ1-6	-	-	TRBV14	TGTGCCAGCAGCCAACTCGCCAGTCAGAATTCACCCCTCCACTTT	CASSQLASQNSPLHF
TRBJ1-2	TRBD1	-	TRBV6-5	TGTGCCACCACGGACAGGGTGGTTGGCTACACCTTC	CATTDRVVGYTF
TRBJ1-6	-	-	TRBV6-5	TGTGCCAGCAGCCGCGGCGGTTCACCCCTCCACTTT	CASSRGGSPLHF
TRBJ1-6	-	-	TRBV6-5	TGTGCCAGCAGTTGGGAGGGGGGAACCTTGTCACCCCTCCACTTT	CASSWEGGTLSPLHF
TRBJ2-5	TRBD1	-	TRBV19	TGTGCCAGTAGTATCCCAGGGGACAGGGCGTGGGAGACCCAGTACTTC	CASSIPGDRAWETQYF
TRBJ1-1	TRBD1	-	TRBV18	TGTGCCAGCTCACCCCAGGGACAGGGAAACACTGAAGCTTTCTTT	CASSPQGQGNTEAFF
TRBJ2-6	TRBD2	once	TRBV10-3	TGTGCCATCAGTGAGTCTCTAGCGGGGGCTGGGGCCAACGTCCTGACTTTC	CAISESLAGAGANVLTF
TRBJ1-2	-	-	TRBV28	TGTGCCAGCAGAATCGCTAACTATGGCTACACCTTC	CASRIANYGYTF
TRBJ2-2	-	-	TRBV7-2	TGTGCCAGCAGCCCCACCTGGGGGGGCAGCGGGGAGCTGTTTTTT	CASSPTWGGSGELFF
TRBJ2-1	TRBD2	-	TRBV7-2	TGTGCCAGCAGCCCGATAGCGGGGGGGCGAGATGAGCAGTTCTTC	CASSPIAGGRDEQFF
TRBJ1-4	-	-	TRBV2	TGTGCCAGCAGTGATGGGGGCTCGAATGAAAAACTGTTTTTT	CASSDGGSNEKLFF
TRBJ2-7	-	-	TRBV5-1	TGCGCCAGCAGCGTACGGGACAACTACGAGCAGTACTTC	CASSVRDNYEQYF
TRBJ2-5	TRBD1	-	TRBV5-1	TGCGCCAGCAGCGCTTCCGGGACAGGGTTTGGGGAGACCCAGTACTTC	CASSASGTGFGETQYF
TRBJ2-5	-	-	TRBV5-1	TGCGCCAGCAGCTTGGGACAGACGAGGGAGACCCAGTACTTC	CASSLGQTRETQYF
TRBJ1-4	TRBD1	-	TRBV27	TGTGCCAGCAGTTTAGGACAGGGTCTTTTGAGAAATGAAAAACTGTTTTTT	CASSLGQGLLRNEKLFF
TRBJ2-3	TRBD2	-	TRBV5-1	TGCGCCAGCAGCTTGGGCGCGGGGGGGAGCACAGATACGCAGTATTTT	CASSLGAGGSTDTQYF
TRBJ2-5	-	-	TRBV5-5	TGTGCCAGCAGCTTGGTTGTGGTTGCGGGGCAAGAGACCCAGTACTTC	CASSLVVVAGQETQYF
TRBJ2-7	-	-	TRBV7-3	TGTGCCAGCAGCAAGGACTCTTCCTACGAGCAGTACTTC	CASSKDSSYEQYF
TRBJ1-6	TRBD1	-	TRBV10-3	TGTGCCATCAGGGGGGACAGCTATAATTCACCCCTCCACTTT	CAIRGDSYNSPLHF
TRBJ1-2	TRBD1	-	TRBV3-1/TRBV3-2	TGTGCCAGCAGCCCAGTGGGACAGGGCCCCGTGGGTGGCTACACCTTC	CASSPVGQGPVGGYTF
TRBJ1-5	-	once	TRBV6-6	TGTGCCAGCAGTACCTCGGGGAATCAGCCCCAGCATTTT	CASSTSGNQPQHF
TRBJ2-7	-	-	TRBV21-1	TGTGCCAGCAGCCGACGACAGAGGTCCACCTGCGAGCAGTACTTC	CASSRRQRSTCEQYF
TRBJ1-1	-	-	TRBV2	TGTGCCAGCAGTGAAAGGAGTGGCGGGGAGAACACTGAAGCTTTCTTT	CASSERSGGENTEAFF